This T cell receptor (beta chain) is from a study of blood T cell repertoires in COVID-19. Germline loops: CDR1 LGHDT, CDR2 YNNKEL (reference sequence). The V and J ends lost 1 base and 1 base, in that order; junction bases with no gene match: 4. The CDR3 contains 16 residues. This clone showed up just once. Assay used: immunoSEQ multiplex PCR; TCRdb lists only in-frame clones, some missing. The data contain 95,000 to 110,000 clones, around 92% of them seen just once; the ten biggest clones take up roughly 3.6%. The origin of this receptor is a woman aged 60-75 years with acute or convalescent COVID-19. This chain joins TRBV3-1 (or the pseudogene TRBV3-2) and TRBJ2-3; 8 nucleotides line up with TRBD2. Sequencing was carried out using peripheral blood. CDR3 bases: TGTGCCAGCAGCCAAGTGAGCGGGAGTGGCACAGATACGCAGTATTTT. Translating it yields CASSQVSGSGTDTQYF.